This T cell receptor (beta chain) was identified in a study of blood T cell repertoires in COVID-19. Study in general: COVID-19 samples collected from the United States, Italy and Spain covered acute and convalescent phases.

In germline, CDR1 is SGHNT, CDR2 YYREEE (reference sequence). CDR3 size: 14 residues. The ends were cut back, 6 bases at V and 1 base at J, with 10 bases in the middle. TCRdb's copy holds only in-frame clones and misses some; the assay was immunoSEQ multiplex PCR. Seen here are over 150,000 clones, roughly 86% observed once, and the top ten hold about 7.3%. Sequences were obtained from peripheral blood. The chain is built from TRBV5-4 and TRBJ2-2; no reliable D call. This TCR was sampled from a man between 45 and 60 years old with active or convalescent COVID-19. The DNA for the CDR3 is TGTGCCAGCACGCCTAACCAGAACACCGGGGAGCTGTTTTTT. The encoded protein is CASTPNQNTGELFF.